The rows below give T cell receptor beta chains drawn from one sample of a study of cytomegalovirus exposure and HLA in healthy donors. Method: immunoSEQ multiplex PCR; TCRdb's copy keeps in-frame clones and lacks some. Of almost 200,000 clones listed, 80% to 85% were seen once; the top ten hold 0.95% to 1.5%. The sequencing input was PBMCs. These TCRs come from a woman aged 25 to 39 in good health and CMV-seronegative. The CDR3 runs from the conserved cysteine through the conserved F or W. The D gene is left open where the match is weak. Rows may omit the clone size; those that give it use once, few, many or a size class.

d_gene	abundance	j_gene	v_gene	CDR3aa	CDR3nt
NA	NA	TRBJ2-3	TRBV19	CASSPNPQGSTDTQYF	TGTGCCAGTAGTCCTAACCCACAGGGATCCACAGATACGCAGTATTTT
NA	NA	TRBJ1-1	TRBV6-1	CASSELRTWAEAFF	TGTGCCAGCAGTGAGCTGAGGACATGGGCTGAAGCTTTCTTT
TRBD1	NA	TRBJ1-6	TRBV19	CASSDRDSVNSPLHF	TGTGCCAGTAGTGACCGGGACAGCGTTAATTCACCCCTCCACTTT
TRBD2	NA	TRBJ2-4	TRBV30	CAWSVLSGGLPLKNIQYF	TGTGCCTGGAGTGTACTTAGCGGGGGGCTCCCCCTCAAAAACATTCAGTACTTC
TRBD2	NA	TRBJ2-2	TRBV5-4	CASSSYSGGAHTGELFF	TGTGCCAGCAGCTCCTATAGCGGGGGGGCCCACACCGGGGAGCTGTTTTTT
TRBD2	NA	TRBJ2-3	TRBV6-1	CASSGGLAGSTDTQYF	TGTGCCAGCAGTGGCGGACTAGCGGGGTCTACAGATACGCAGTATTTT
NA	NA	TRBJ2-1	TRBV5-4	CASSLSRYPQPDEQFF	TGTGCCAGCAGCTTGAGCAGGTATCCTCAACCCGATGAGCAGTTCTTC
TRBD1	NA	TRBJ1-5	TRBV6-1	CASSETQGVQPQHF	TGTGCCAGCAGTGAGACACAGGGGGTTCAGCCCCAGCATTTT
TRBD1	NA	TRBJ1-5	TRBV6-1	CASRPYRDRDQPQHF	TGTGCCAGCCGCCCTTACCGGGACAGGGATCAGCCCCAGCATTTT
TRBD2	NA	TRBJ2-7	TRBV5-1	CASSSPDRLAGRTYEQYF	TGCGCCAGCAGCTCGCCGGATCGACTAGCGGGGAGGACCTACGAGCAGTACTTC
TRBD1	NA	TRBJ1-1	TRBV4-1	CASSRLDRGGTEAFF	TGCGCCAGCAGCCGCCTGGACAGGGGGGGGACTGAAGCTTTCTTT
TRBD2	NA	TRBJ2-2	TRBV7-7	CASSSGLAGGPIGELFF	TGTGCCAGCAGCTCGGGACTAGCGGGAGGGCCGATCGGGGAGCTGTTTTTT
NA	NA	TRBJ2-2	TRBV6-5	CASSTITSPGELFF	TGTGCCAGCAGTACCATAACTAGCCCCGGGGAGCTGTTTTTT
NA	few	TRBJ1-6	TRBV28	CASSFRVSNSPLHF	TGTGCCAGCAGTTTTCGCGTATCAAATTCACCCCTCCACTTT
NA	few	TRBJ1-2	TRBV7-6	CASSNSGLYGYTF	TGTGCCAGCAGCAACAGCGGACTCTATGGCTACACCTTC
NA	NA	TRBJ1-1	TRBV30	CAWSVRGRANTEAFF	TGTGCCTGGAGTGTAAGGGGCAGGGCTAACACTGAAGCTTTCTTT
TRBD1	NA	TRBJ1-2	TRBV2	CAFRRGQGSLGHGYTF	TGTGCCTTTAGAAGGGGACAGGGGTCCCTTGGGCATGGCTACACCTTC
NA	few	TRBJ1-1	TRBV10-1	CASSESRVNTEAFF	TGCGCCAGCAGTGAATCTAGAGTGAACACTGAAGCTTTCTTT
NA	NA	TRBJ1-4	TRBV18	CASARSLGYEKLFF	TGTGCCAGCGCTAGAAGTTTAGGTTATGAAAAACTGTTTTTT
NA	NA	TRBJ2-7	TRBV9	CASSVGYRVIEQYF	TGTGCCAGCAGCGTGGGGTACAGGGTTATTGAGCAGTACTTC
NA	NA	TRBJ1-5	TRBV27	CASSPYGGGKHQPQHF	TGTGCCAGCAGTCCCTATGGTGGGGGGAAGCATCAGCCCCAGCATTTT
NA	NA	TRBJ1-5	TRBV19	CASSTRARGGGQPQHF	TGTGCCAGTAGCACCCGGGCCCGAGGGGGAGGGCAGCCCCAGCATTTT
NA	NA	TRBJ2-5	TRBV5-6	CASSPLINPQETQYF	TGTGCCAGCAGTCCACTTATCAATCCTCAAGAGACCCAGTACTTC
TRBD2	NA	TRBJ2-2	TRBV10-2	CASSIAGGTGELFF	TGCGCCAGCAGTATAGCGGGAGGCACCGGGGAGCTGTTTTTT
NA	few	TRBJ2-3	TRBV9	CASSVGAGTDTQYF	TGTGCCAGCAGCGTAGGCGCGGGGACAGATACGCAGTATTTT
NA	NA	TRBJ1-3	TRBV15	CATSRVGRSGNTIYF	TGTGCCACCAGCAGAGTTGGCAGGTCCGGAAACACCATATATTTT
NA	NA	TRBJ2-3	TRBV18	CASSPRLLPGASTDTQYF	TGTGCCAGCTCACCACGTCTTCTACCGGGAGCTAGCACAGATACGCAGTATTTT
TRBD1	NA	TRBJ1-4	TRBV30	CAWSAGQGARGKKLFF	TGTGCCTGGAGTGCCGGACAGGGGGCGCGGGGCAAAAAACTGTTTTTT
NA	NA	TRBJ1-1	TRBV28	CASSLAGDRVPEAFF	TGTGCCAGCAGCCTGGCAGGGGATCGTGTTCCTGAAGCTTTCTTT
NA	NA	TRBJ1-3	TRBV9	CASSVGGESSGNTIYF	TGTGCCAGCAGCGTAGGGGGGGAGAGCTCTGGAAACACCATATATTTT
TRBD1	NA	TRBJ1-1	TRBV18	CASSLQGAENTEAFF	TGTGCCAGCTCTCTACAGGGGGCGGAGAACACTGAAGCTTTCTTT
NA	few	TRBJ2-7	TRBV2	CASSEYLYEQYF	TGTGCCAGCAGCGAGTACCTCTACGAGCAGTACTTC
TRBD2	many	TRBJ2-5	TRBV6-5	CASVAGGRGETQYF	TGTGCCAGCGTAGCGGGAGGGCGAGGAGAGACCCAGTACTTC
TRBD2	once	TRBJ2-4	TRBV15	CATHGGTDIQYF	TGTGCCACCCACGGGGGGACGGACATTCAGTACTTC
TRBD1	few	TRBJ1-5	TRBV5-6	CASSLAGQGAFNQPQHF	TGTGCCAGCAGCTTGGCGGGACAGGGGGCCTTCAATCAGCCCCAGCATTTT
TRBD2	NA	TRBJ2-7	TRBV2	CASRGGYSGKSYEQYF	TGTGCCAGCAGGGGGGGCTATAGCGGGAAAAGTTACGAGCAGTACTTC
TRBD2	NA	TRBJ2-3	TRBV10-1	CASSPLAGSTDTQYF	TGCGCCAGCAGCCCACTAGCGGGGAGCACAGATACGCAGTATTTT
NA	NA	TRBJ1-1	TRBV7-9	CASSQNREAFF	TGTGCCAGCAGCCAAAACAGGGAAGCTTTCTTT
TRBD1	NA	TRBJ1-5	TRBV6-6	CASSYSTGGLNQPQHF	TGTGCCAGCAGTTATTCGACAGGGGGCCTCAATCAGCCCCAGCATTTT
NA	NA	TRBJ2-3	TRBV5-6	CASTPWGDWGTDTQYF	TGTGCCAGCACCCCTTGGGGGGATTGGGGCACAGATACGCAGTATTTT
TRBD2	NA	TRBJ2-3	TRBV5-6	CASSWGSGSLAQYF	TGTGCCAGCAGTTGGGGTAGCGGGAGTCTAGCGCAGTATTTT
TRBD1	NA	TRBJ2-2	TRBV9	CASSDQGQRNTGELFF	TGTGCCAGCAGCGACCAGGGACAGCGAAACACCGGGGAGCTGTTTTTT
TRBD2	NA	TRBJ2-1	TRBV6-1	CASSEEASGSPYNEQFF	TGTGCCAGCAGTGAAGAGGCCAGCGGGAGCCCCTACAATGAGCAGTTCTTC
TRBD2	NA	TRBJ2-3	TRBV7-6	CASSLVLRGAGSDTQYF	TGTGCCAGCAGCTTAGTATTGCGGGGGGCTGGTTCAGATACGCAGTATTTT
NA	NA	TRBJ2-7	TRBV7-9	CASSLVAVRTDAYEQYF	TGTGCCAGCAGCTTAGTAGCTGTTAGGACAGACGCCTACGAGCAGTACTTC
TRBD1	NA	TRBJ2-7	TRBV19	CACSRDSSYEQYF	TGTGCCTGTTCCCGGGACAGTTCCTACGAGCAGTACTTC
TRBD1	NA	TRBJ1-1	TRBV9	CASSVFPTGGTEAFF	TGTGCCAGCAGCGTATTCCCGACAGGGGGCACTGAAGCTTTCTTT
TRBD1	NA	TRBJ2-1	TRBV4-2	CASSLGGTGFYNEQFF	TGTGCCAGCAGCCTAGGAGGGACAGGTTTTTACAATGAGCAGTTCTTC
TRBD2	NA	TRBJ2-3	TRBV6-1	CASSEWGLAGLSSADTQYF	TGTGCCAGCAGTGAATGGGGACTAGCGGGTCTTTCATCGGCTGATACGCAGTATTTT
NA	NA	TRBJ1-2	TRBV5-1	CASSRGENYGYTF	TGCGCCAGCAGCCGTGGAGAAAACTATGGCTACACCTTC
NA	once	TRBJ2-1	TRBV5-4	CASTIGGLSEYEQFF	TGTGCCAGCACCATCGGGGGACTTAGCGAGTATGAGCAGTTCTTC
TRBD1	NA	TRBJ1-1	TRBV18	CASSPIDRGRDTEAFF	TGTGCCAGCTCACCTATCGACAGGGGTCGGGACACTGAAGCTTTCTTT
NA	NA	TRBJ1-3	TRBV30	CAWSLTGHSATIYF	TGTGCCTGGAGCTTAACAGGACATTCAGCTACCATATATTTT
TRBD1	NA	TRBJ2-2	TRBV30	CAWSRYRGSGELFF	TGTGCCTGGAGTAGATACAGGGGAAGTGGGGAGCTGTTTTTT
NA	NA	TRBJ1-1	TRBV29-1	CSVDPVGGGTEAFF	TGCAGCGTTGATCCGGTAGGGGGGGGCACTGAAGCTTTCTTT
NA	NA	TRBJ1-5	TRBV6-6	CASSPASSNQPQHF	TGTGCCAGCAGTCCCGCCTCTAGTAATCAGCCCCAGCATTTT
TRBD1	NA	TRBJ1-2	TRBV2	CASPRQGNYGYTF	TGTGCCAGCCCCCGACAGGGTAACTATGGCTACACCTTC